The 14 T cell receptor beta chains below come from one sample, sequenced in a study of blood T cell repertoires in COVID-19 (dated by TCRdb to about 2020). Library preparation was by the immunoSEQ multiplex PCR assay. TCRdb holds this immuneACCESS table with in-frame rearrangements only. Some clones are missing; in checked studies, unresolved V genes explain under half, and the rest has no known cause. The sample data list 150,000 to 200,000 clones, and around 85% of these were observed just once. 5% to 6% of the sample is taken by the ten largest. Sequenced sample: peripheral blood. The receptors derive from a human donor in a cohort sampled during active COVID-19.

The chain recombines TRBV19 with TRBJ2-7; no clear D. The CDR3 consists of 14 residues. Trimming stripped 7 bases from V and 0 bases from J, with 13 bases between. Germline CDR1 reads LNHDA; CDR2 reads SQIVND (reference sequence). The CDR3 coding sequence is TGTGCCAGTACTAGAGGTCTTGGCTCCTACGAGCAGTACTTC. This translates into CASTRGLGSYEQYF.

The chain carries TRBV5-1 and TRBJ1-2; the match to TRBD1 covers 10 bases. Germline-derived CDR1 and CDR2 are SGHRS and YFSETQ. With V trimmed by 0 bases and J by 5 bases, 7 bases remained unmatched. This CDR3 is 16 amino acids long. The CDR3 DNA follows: TGCGCCAGCAGCTTGGTGGGGACAGGGGCAATTTATGGCTACACCTTC. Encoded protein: CASSLVGTGAIYGYTF.

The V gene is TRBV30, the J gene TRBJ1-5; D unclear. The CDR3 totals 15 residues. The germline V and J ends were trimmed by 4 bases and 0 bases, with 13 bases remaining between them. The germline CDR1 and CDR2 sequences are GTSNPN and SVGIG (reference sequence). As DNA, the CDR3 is TGTGCCTGGAATGAGGTCGGCGGTAGCAATCAGCCCCAGCATTTT. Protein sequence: CAWNEVGGSNQPQHF.

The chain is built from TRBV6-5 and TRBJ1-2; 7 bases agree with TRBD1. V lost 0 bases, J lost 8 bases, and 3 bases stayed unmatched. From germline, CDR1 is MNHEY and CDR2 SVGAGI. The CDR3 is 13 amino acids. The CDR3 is CASSYSAGGGYTF. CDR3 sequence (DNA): TGTGCCAGCAGTTACTCTGCAGGGGGAGGCTACACCTTC.

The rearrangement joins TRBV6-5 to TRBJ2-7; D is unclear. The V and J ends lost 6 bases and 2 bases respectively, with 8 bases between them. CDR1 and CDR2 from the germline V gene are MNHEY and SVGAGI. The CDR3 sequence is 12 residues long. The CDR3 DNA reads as TGTGCCAGCAGCCCCACTACCTACGAGCAGTACTTC. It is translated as CASSPTTYEQYF.

The CDR3 DNA is TGTGCCAGCAAGACTAAAGAGCAGTTCTTC. Protein product: CASKTKEQFF. V and J are TRBV7-9 and TRBJ2-1; maybe TRBD2 (5 bases). V was cut by 7 bases and J by 10 bases, with 8 bases left in between. The CDR3 extends over 10 amino acids. CDR1 SEHNR and CDR2 FQNEAQ come from the germline V gene (reference sequence).

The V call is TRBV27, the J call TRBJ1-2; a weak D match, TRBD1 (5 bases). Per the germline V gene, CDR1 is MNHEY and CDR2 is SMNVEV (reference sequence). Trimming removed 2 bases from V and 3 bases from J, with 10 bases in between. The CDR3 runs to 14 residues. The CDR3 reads CASSLAGRDYGYTF. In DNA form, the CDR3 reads TGTGCCAGCAGTTTAGCAGGGAGGGACTATGGCTACACCTTC.

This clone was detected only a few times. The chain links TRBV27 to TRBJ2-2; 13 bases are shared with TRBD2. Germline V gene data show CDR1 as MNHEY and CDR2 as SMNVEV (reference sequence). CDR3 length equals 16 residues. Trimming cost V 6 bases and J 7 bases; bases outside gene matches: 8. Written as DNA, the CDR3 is TGTGCCAGCAGACGACGCGGACTAGCGGGAGACGGGGAGCTGTTTTTT. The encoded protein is CASRRRGLAGDGELFF.

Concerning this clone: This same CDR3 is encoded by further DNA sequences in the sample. CDR3 protein: CASSVTYEQYF. The CDR3 nucleotides read TGTGCCAGCAGCGTCACCTACGAGCAGTACTTC. The chain couples TRBV11-2 to TRBJ2-7; D unclear. V lost 5 bases and J lost 2, with 4 bases in between. CDR3 length: 11 residues. Germline CDR1 is SGHAT and CDR2 is FQNNGV.

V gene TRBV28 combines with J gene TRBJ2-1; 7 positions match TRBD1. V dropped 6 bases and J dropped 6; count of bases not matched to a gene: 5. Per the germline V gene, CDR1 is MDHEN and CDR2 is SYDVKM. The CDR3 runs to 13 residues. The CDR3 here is CASRRQGSNEQFF. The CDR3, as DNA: TGTGCCAGCAGACGACAGGGCAGCAATGAGCAGTTCTTC.

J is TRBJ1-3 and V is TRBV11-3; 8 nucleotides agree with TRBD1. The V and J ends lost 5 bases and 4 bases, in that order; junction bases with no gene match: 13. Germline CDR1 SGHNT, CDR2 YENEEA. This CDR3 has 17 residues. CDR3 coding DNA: TGTGCCAGCAGCCCAAGGACAGGGTTAAGGTCCGGAAACACCATATATTTT. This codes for CASSPRTGLRSGNTIYF.

The CDR3 protein is CASSPMRNSYEQYF. Here the CDR3 DNA reads TGTGCCAGCAGCCCAATGAGGAACTCCTACGAGCAGTACTTC. The rearrangement joins TRBV7-2 to TRBJ2-7; no clear D. Germline CDR1 SGHTA, CDR2 FQGNSA. The ends were cut back, 5 bases at V and 0 bases at J, with 11 bases in the middle. This CDR3 region has 14 residues.

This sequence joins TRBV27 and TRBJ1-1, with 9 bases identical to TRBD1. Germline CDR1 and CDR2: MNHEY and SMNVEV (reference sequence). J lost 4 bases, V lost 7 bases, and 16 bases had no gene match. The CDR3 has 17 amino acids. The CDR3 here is CASIGGIHRTGVTEAFF. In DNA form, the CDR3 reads TGTGCCAGCATCGGGGGAATCCACCGGACAGGGGTCACTGAAGCTTTCTTT.

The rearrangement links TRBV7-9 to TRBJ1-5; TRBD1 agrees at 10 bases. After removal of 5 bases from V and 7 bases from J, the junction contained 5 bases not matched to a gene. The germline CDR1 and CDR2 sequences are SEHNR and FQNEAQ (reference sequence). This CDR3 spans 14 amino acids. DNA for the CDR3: TGTGCCAGCAGCCAGACAGGGGGCGGGCAGCCCCAGCATTTT. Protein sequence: CASSQTGGGQPQHF.